The clone carrying this T cell receptor (beta chain) has a single count. The antigen is undetermined. It was with unique molecular identifiers that the TCRbeta library was prepared. Using its own MiXCR run on the PCR reads, TCRdb lists one record per CDR3 protein. The sample holds about 440,000 distinct CDR3 sequences, approximately 42% seen once. The source of the sample is a study of T-cell reconstitution after alpha-beta-depleted transplantation in children. Study-level results: Some patients owed their high day-60 TCRbeta diversity to surviving recipient T cells and thymic progenitors.

V was pared by 2 bases and J by 1 base, with 11 bases between. CDR3 length: 15 residues. CDR1 is SGHRS and CDR2 is YFSETQ in the germline V gene. This clonotype was sampled from a girl aged 2 to 9 with aplastic anemia, due to receive a stem cell transplant. Sequences were derived from PBMCs, sampled before TCRalphabeta/CD19-depleted stem cell transplant. The chain links TRBV5-1 to TRBJ2-3; D possibly corresponds to TRBD1 (5 bases). This CDR3 is CASSFDSPGTDTQYF. The CDR3 DNA is TGCGCCAGCAGCTTCGACAGTCCGGGCACAGATACGCAGTATTTT.